This TCR beta chain was observed in a study of shared clonotypes between healthy human individuals. General study results and limits: Larger estimated richness was generally seen in naive subsets than in memory subsets.

The authors divided CD4+ cells into CD45RA+ naive and CD45RA-negative memory subsets. Deep-level settings were used for running the assay. Every immunoSEQ plate was one replicate of a subset's evenly spread DNA. Profiling relied on immunoSEQ multiplex PCR, and the TCRdb table lists in-frame clones only, not all of them. This sample yields roughly 1,100,000 clones, of which under 80% are seen a single time; approximately 1.3% belongs to the top ten. Points on this clone: Its antigen is as yet unknown.

Per germline, CDR1 MNHNS and CDR2 SASEGT. The CDR3 totals 15 residues. The ends lost 6 bases at V and 1 base at J; junction bases unmatched: 9. The source is a man younger than 30 in good health. Material: memory CD4+ T cells sorted from blood. This sample's subset: CD45RA-negative fraction. The chain links TRBV6-1 to TRBJ2-7, with TRBD2 identical over 7 bases. CDR3 bases: TGTGCCAGCAGACTCTTACTAGCGACTTCCTACGAGCAGTACTTC. Protein: CASRLLLATSYEQYF.